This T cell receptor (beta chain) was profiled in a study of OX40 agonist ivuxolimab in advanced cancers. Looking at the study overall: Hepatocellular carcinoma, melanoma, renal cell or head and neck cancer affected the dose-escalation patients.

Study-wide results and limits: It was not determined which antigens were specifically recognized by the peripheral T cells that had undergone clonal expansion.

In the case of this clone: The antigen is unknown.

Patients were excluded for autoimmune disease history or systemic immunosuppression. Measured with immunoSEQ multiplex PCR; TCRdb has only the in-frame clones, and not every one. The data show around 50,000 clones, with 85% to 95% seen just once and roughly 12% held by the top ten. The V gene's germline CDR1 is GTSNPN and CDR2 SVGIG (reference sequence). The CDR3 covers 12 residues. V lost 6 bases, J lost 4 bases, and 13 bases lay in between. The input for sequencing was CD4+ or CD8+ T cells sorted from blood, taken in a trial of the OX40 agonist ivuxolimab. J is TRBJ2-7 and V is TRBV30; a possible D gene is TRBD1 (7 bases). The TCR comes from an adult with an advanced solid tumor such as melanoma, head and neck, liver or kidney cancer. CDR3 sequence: CACTPGGYEQYF. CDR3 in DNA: TGTGCCTGCACGCCAGGGGGGTACGAGCAGTACTTC. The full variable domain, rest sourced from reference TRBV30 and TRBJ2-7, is SQTIHQWPATLVQPVGSPLSLECTVEGTSNPNLYWYRQAAGRGLQLLFYSVGIGQISSEVPQNLSASRPQDRQFILSSKKLLLSDSGFYLCACTPGGYEQYFGPGTRLTVT.